The sequence of this T cell receptor (beta chain) was determined in a study of OX40 agonist ivuxolimab in advanced cancers. Study details: Participants averaged around 60 years of age (range roughly 23 to 79) and were around 85% male.

Germline values: CDR1 SQVTM, CDR2 ANQGSEA. The CDR3 extends over 11 amino acids. The V gene lost 4 bases and the J gene lost 8 bases, with 11 bases spanning the gap. The assay was immunoSEQ multiplex PCR, and TCRdb's table has in-frame clones only and misses some. The profile shows about 64,000 clones, 70% to 90% of them singletons. The rearrangement links TRBV29-1 to TRBJ1-2; D is possibly TRBD1 (5 bases). Here the sequenced sample was CD4+ or CD8+ T cells sorted from blood, taken in a trial of the OX40 agonist ivuxolimab. This receptor was obtained from an adult with an advanced solid tumor such as melanoma, head and neck, liver or kidney cancer. The CDR3 DNA reads TGCAGCGTTGGGGGGGAGGACGGCTACACCTTC. Residues: CSVGGEDGYTF. Based on the CDR3 plus reference TRBV29-1 and TRBJ1-2, the full variable domain is SAVISQKPSRDICQRGTSLTIQCQVDSQVTMMFWYRQQPGQSLTLIATANQGSEATYESGFVIDKFPISRPNLTFSTLTVSNMSPEDSSIYLCSVGGEDGYTFGSGTRLTVV.